Listed below are T cell receptor beta chains from one sample, sequenced in a study of cytomegalovirus exposure and HLA in healthy donors. The data were produced by immunoSEQ multiplex PCR, yet TCRdb's version contains in-frame clones alone and is incomplete. The table includes 85,000 to 100,000 clones, 81% detected once. Sequencing was performed on PBMCs. These receptors all stem from a girl aged 2 to 10 in good health and CMV-seropositive. CDR3s include the opening cysteine and the closing phenylalanine or tryptophan. D genes are given only for firm matches. For some rows the clone size is stated as once, few or many, or as a class when expanded; others skip it.

len	d_gene	v_gene	j_gene	abundance	CDR3aa	CDR3nt
15	TRBD1	TRBV6-6	TRBJ1-5	once	CASSGTGQARQPQHF	TGTGCCAGCAGTGGAACGGGACAGGCGCGTCAGCCCCAGCATTTT
15	NA	TRBV4-1	TRBJ1-1	NA	CASSLSGGANTEAFF	TGCGCCAGCAGCCTCAGCGGGGGGGCGAACACTGAAGCTTTCTTT
13	NA	TRBV30	TRBJ1-3	few	CAWSVSSGNTIYF	TGTGCCTGGAGTGTCTCCAGTGGAAACACCATATATTTT
15	NA	TRBV4-3	TRBJ1-2	NA	CASSRQLGGSYGYTF	TGCGCCAGCAGCCGCCAGTTAGGCGGATCCTATGGCTACACCTTC
14	NA	TRBV7-3	TRBJ2-2	once	CASSTGASAGELFF	TGTGCCAGCAGCACTGGAGCTTCCGCCGGGGAGCTGTTTTTT
15	TRBD1	TRBV2	TRBJ1-5	NA	CASSEGTGGNQPQHF	TGTGCCAGCAGTGAAGGGACAGGGGGTAATCAGCCCCAGCATTTT
15	NA	TRBV2	TRBJ2-1	NA	CASSDRMSVVNEQFF	TGTGCCAGCAGTGACAGGATGTCCGTTGTCAATGAGCAGTTCTTC
16	TRBD2	TRBV10-3	TRBJ2-1	few	CAISPMTSGAYNEQFF	TGTGCCATCAGTCCGATGACTAGCGGGGCTTACAATGAGCAGTTCTTC
12	TRBD1	TRBV27	TRBJ2-1	NA	CASGWDSLKQFF	TGTGCCAGCGGGTGGGACAGCCTAAAGCAGTTCTTC
14	TRBD1	TRBV30	TRBJ2-7	NA	CAWSIGTGVNEQYF	TGTGCCTGGAGCATAGGGACAGGGGTTAACGAGCAGTACTTC
13	TRBD2	TRBV10-3	TRBJ2-3	NA	CATQLAGTDTQYF	TGTGCCACCCAACTAGCGGGCACAGATACGCAGTATTTT
15	NA	TRBV12-2	TRBJ1-1	NA	CASRLRREGNTEAFF	TGTGCAAGTCGCTTAAGGCGGGAAGGGAACACTGAAGCTTTCTTT
13	NA	TRBV5-1	TRBJ2-3	NA	CASSPAGADTQYF	TGCGCCAGCAGCCCCGCAGGCGCAGATACGCAGTATTTT
15	NA	TRBV5-1	TRBJ1-1	NA	CASSLADVATTEAFF	TGCGCCAGCAGCTTGGCGGATGTAGCAACGACTGAAGCTTTCTTT
16	TRBD2	TRBV5-6	TRBJ2-7	once	CASSLDGREGQVGQYF	TGTGCCAGCAGCTTGGATGGGCGGGAGGGACAAGTCGGGCAGTACTTC
14	NA	TRBV29-1	TRBJ1-2	NA	CSVESTGQGYGYTF	TGCAGCGTCGAAAGTACAGGGCAAGGCTATGGCTACACCTTC
11	NA	TRBV11-2	TRBJ1-1	NA	CASSSRGEAFF	TGTGCCAGCAGTTCAAGAGGAGAAGCTTTCTTT
14	NA	TRBV9	TRBJ1-5	NA	CASAPGGSNQPQHF	TGTGCCAGTGCCCCGGGAGGCTCTAATCAGCCCCAGCATTTT
13	TRBD1	TRBV27	TRBJ2-7	once	CASRDRGLIEQYF	TGTGCCAGCCGTGACAGGGGGCTGATCGAGCAGTACTTC
11	NA	TRBV5-1	TRBJ2-5	NA	CASSAQETQYF	TGCGCCAGCAGCGCGCAAGAGACCCAGTACTTC
14	TRBD2	TRBV6-5	TRBJ2-7	NA	CASSSPGLADEQYF	TGTGCCAGCAGCAGTCCGGGACTAGCAGACGAGCAGTACTTC
14	NA	TRBV2	TRBJ2-1	NA	CASATLTVHNEQFF	TGTGCCAGCGCGACCTTGACAGTGCACAATGAGCAGTTCTTC
15	NA	TRBV21-1	TRBJ1-2	once	CASSTQGTELYGYTF	TGTGCCAGCAGCACACAGGGCACCGAACTCTATGGCTACACCTTC
13	TRBD2	TRBV5-4	TRBJ2-1	NA	CASSFASGNEQFF	TGTGCCAGCAGCTTTGCTAGCGGCAATGAGCAGTTCTTC
18	TRBD2	TRBV4-2	TRBJ2-7	NA	CASSALPTLAGGHYEQYF	TGTGCCAGCAGCGCTCTGCCCACACTAGCGGGAGGGCACTACGAGCAGTACTTC
15	TRBD1	TRBV10-3	TRBJ1-4	NA	CASSDRGATNEKLFF	TGTGCCTCCAGCGACAGGGGTGCAACTAATGAAAAACTGTTTTTT
15	NA	TRBV5-1	TRBJ1-1	few	CASSSNLGGIAEAFF	TGCGCCAGCAGCTCGAACTTAGGAGGGATAGCTGAAGCTTTCTTT
10	NA	TRBV20-1	TRBJ1-1	once	CSAGSLEYFF	TGCAGTGCTGGCTCGCTCGAATATTTCTTT
15	NA	TRBV9	TRBJ1-3	NA	CASSSKHDVRNTIYF	TGTGCCAGCAGCTCCAAACATGATGTAAGAAACACCATATATTTT
15	TRBD1	TRBV7-9	TRBJ2-7	once	CASSVFTGAGYEQYF	TGTGCCAGCAGCGTATTTACAGGGGCGGGTTACGAGCAGTACTTC
13	NA	TRBV6-4	TRBJ1-1	few	CASSSGYSTEAFF	TGTGCCAGCAGCTCCGGTTATAGCACTGAAGCTTTCTTT
15	TRBD1	TRBV4-2	TRBJ1-1	NA	CASSPRQGAIAEAFF	TGTGCCAGCAGCCCCCGACAGGGGGCGATCGCTGAAGCTTTCTTT
18	TRBD2	TRBV5-4	TRBJ2-3	NA	CASSVTSGSGLTTDTQYF	TGTGCCAGCAGCGTAACTAGCGGGAGCGGCCTCACCACAGATACGCAGTATTTT
13	NA	TRBV12-5	TRBJ1-1	few	CASGLQANTEAFF	TGTGCTAGTGGCTTACAGGCAAACACTGAAGCTTTCTTT
16	TRBD2	TRBV7-9	TRBJ2-7	NA	CASSSRAGARLYEQYF	TGTGCCAGCAGCTCCCGAGCGGGAGCCAGGTTGTACGAGCAGTACTTC
13	TRBD1	TRBV28	TRBJ1-2	NA	CASSFGQGLGYTF	TGTGCCAGCAGTTTTGGACAGGGCCTGGGCTACACCTTC
16	NA	TRBV7-2	TRBJ1-1	NA	CASSLDPQGGGTEAFF	TGTGCCAGCAGCTTAGACCCCCAGGGAGGGGGGACTGAAGCTTTCTTT
13	NA	TRBV2	TRBJ2-5	NA	CACILGNKETQYF	TGTGCCTGTATACTAGGAAACAAAGAGACCCAGTACTTC
14	NA	TRBV2	TRBJ2-3	NA	CAINQVGPTDTQYF	TGTGCCATAAACCAGGTCGGTCCCACAGATACGCAGTATTTT
13	NA	TRBV29-1	TRBJ1-1	NA	CSVDRDTNTEAFF	TGCAGCGTTGATAGGGACACGAACACTGAAGCTTTCTTT
10	NA	TRBV30	TRBJ2-1	NA	CAWTGGILVF	TGTGCCTGGACCGGGGGAATTTTGGTCTTC
12	TRBD1	TRBV19	TRBJ2-5	NA	CASQGVRETQYF	TGTGCCAGTCAGGGGGTGAGGGAGACCCAGTACTTC
18	NA	TRBV29-1	TRBJ2-3	NA	CSVDDSRDFQPARVGQYF	TGCAGCGTTGACGACAGCCGGGACTTCCAACCCGCCCGTGTGGGGCAGTATTTT
15	TRBD1	TRBV5-1	TRBJ2-2	NA	CASSKGQAQTGELFF	TGCGCCAGCAGCAAGGGACAGGCACAGACCGGGGAGCTGTTTTTT
12	NA	TRBV29-1	TRBJ1-2	NA	CSVDGGNYGYTF	TGCAGCGTTGACGGGGGAAACTATGGCTACACCTTC
13	NA	TRBV6-1	TRBJ1-1	once	CASSEQGVTEAFF	TGTGCCAGCAGTGAACAGGGTGTGACTGAAGCTTTCTTT
15	TRBD2	TRBV6-1	TRBJ2-1	NA	CASRLADGSYNEQFF	TGTGCCAGCAGGCTAGCGGACGGCTCCTACAATGAGCAGTTCTTC
14	NA	TRBV6-1	TRBJ1-4	NA	CASSEGAGNEKLFF	TGTGCCAGCAGTGAAGGGGCAGGGAATGAAAAACTGTTTTTT
19	NA	TRBV7-2	TRBJ2-1	NA	CASSPQAPDQGRRGNEQFF	TGTGCCAGCAGCCCACAGGCCCCAGATCAGGGCCGACGGGGGAATGAGCAGTTCTTC
18	NA	TRBV13	TRBJ2-3	NA	CASSSLTTHSGSTDTQYF	TGTGCCAGCAGCTCGCTTACCACCCATAGCGGCAGCACAGATACGCAGTATTTT
15	TRBD1	TRBV28	TRBJ1-2	once	CASSLDRGGGYGYTF	TGTGCCAGCAGTTTAGACAGGGGAGGGGGCTATGGCTACACCTTC
15	TRBD1	TRBV5-1	TRBJ1-1	once	CASSVDRGGSTEAFF	TGCGCCAGCAGCGTAGACAGGGGCGGGAGCACTGAAGCTTTCTTT
15	TRBD2	TRBV13	TRBJ2-7	few	CASSFSGRASYEQYF	TGTGCCAGCAGCTTTAGCGGGAGGGCAAGTTACGAGCAGTACTTC